This TCR beta chain was retrieved from a study of PD-L1 blockade in urothelial cancer. The germline CDR1 and CDR2 sequences are MNHNY and SVGAGI (reference sequence). V was clipped by 8 bases and J by 1 base, with 8 bases between them. This CDR3 contains 13 residues. TCRdb's table, derived via immunoSEQ multiplex PCR, lists solely in-frame clones and lacks some. The sample has 70,000 or so clones, roughly 90% seen once; the top ten hold 3.5% to 5.5%. The time point was: pretreatment peripheral blood. The V gene is TRBV6-6, the J gene TRBJ2-2; unclear D gene. The sample consisted of PBMCs, taken around atezolizumab (anti-PD-L1) treatment. The TCR sequence derives from a man aged 65 to 79 with urothelial cancer. The CDR3 is CASGSWNTGELFF. CDR3 sequence (DNA): TGTGCCAGCGGCTCGTGGAACACCGGGGAGCTGTTTTTT.